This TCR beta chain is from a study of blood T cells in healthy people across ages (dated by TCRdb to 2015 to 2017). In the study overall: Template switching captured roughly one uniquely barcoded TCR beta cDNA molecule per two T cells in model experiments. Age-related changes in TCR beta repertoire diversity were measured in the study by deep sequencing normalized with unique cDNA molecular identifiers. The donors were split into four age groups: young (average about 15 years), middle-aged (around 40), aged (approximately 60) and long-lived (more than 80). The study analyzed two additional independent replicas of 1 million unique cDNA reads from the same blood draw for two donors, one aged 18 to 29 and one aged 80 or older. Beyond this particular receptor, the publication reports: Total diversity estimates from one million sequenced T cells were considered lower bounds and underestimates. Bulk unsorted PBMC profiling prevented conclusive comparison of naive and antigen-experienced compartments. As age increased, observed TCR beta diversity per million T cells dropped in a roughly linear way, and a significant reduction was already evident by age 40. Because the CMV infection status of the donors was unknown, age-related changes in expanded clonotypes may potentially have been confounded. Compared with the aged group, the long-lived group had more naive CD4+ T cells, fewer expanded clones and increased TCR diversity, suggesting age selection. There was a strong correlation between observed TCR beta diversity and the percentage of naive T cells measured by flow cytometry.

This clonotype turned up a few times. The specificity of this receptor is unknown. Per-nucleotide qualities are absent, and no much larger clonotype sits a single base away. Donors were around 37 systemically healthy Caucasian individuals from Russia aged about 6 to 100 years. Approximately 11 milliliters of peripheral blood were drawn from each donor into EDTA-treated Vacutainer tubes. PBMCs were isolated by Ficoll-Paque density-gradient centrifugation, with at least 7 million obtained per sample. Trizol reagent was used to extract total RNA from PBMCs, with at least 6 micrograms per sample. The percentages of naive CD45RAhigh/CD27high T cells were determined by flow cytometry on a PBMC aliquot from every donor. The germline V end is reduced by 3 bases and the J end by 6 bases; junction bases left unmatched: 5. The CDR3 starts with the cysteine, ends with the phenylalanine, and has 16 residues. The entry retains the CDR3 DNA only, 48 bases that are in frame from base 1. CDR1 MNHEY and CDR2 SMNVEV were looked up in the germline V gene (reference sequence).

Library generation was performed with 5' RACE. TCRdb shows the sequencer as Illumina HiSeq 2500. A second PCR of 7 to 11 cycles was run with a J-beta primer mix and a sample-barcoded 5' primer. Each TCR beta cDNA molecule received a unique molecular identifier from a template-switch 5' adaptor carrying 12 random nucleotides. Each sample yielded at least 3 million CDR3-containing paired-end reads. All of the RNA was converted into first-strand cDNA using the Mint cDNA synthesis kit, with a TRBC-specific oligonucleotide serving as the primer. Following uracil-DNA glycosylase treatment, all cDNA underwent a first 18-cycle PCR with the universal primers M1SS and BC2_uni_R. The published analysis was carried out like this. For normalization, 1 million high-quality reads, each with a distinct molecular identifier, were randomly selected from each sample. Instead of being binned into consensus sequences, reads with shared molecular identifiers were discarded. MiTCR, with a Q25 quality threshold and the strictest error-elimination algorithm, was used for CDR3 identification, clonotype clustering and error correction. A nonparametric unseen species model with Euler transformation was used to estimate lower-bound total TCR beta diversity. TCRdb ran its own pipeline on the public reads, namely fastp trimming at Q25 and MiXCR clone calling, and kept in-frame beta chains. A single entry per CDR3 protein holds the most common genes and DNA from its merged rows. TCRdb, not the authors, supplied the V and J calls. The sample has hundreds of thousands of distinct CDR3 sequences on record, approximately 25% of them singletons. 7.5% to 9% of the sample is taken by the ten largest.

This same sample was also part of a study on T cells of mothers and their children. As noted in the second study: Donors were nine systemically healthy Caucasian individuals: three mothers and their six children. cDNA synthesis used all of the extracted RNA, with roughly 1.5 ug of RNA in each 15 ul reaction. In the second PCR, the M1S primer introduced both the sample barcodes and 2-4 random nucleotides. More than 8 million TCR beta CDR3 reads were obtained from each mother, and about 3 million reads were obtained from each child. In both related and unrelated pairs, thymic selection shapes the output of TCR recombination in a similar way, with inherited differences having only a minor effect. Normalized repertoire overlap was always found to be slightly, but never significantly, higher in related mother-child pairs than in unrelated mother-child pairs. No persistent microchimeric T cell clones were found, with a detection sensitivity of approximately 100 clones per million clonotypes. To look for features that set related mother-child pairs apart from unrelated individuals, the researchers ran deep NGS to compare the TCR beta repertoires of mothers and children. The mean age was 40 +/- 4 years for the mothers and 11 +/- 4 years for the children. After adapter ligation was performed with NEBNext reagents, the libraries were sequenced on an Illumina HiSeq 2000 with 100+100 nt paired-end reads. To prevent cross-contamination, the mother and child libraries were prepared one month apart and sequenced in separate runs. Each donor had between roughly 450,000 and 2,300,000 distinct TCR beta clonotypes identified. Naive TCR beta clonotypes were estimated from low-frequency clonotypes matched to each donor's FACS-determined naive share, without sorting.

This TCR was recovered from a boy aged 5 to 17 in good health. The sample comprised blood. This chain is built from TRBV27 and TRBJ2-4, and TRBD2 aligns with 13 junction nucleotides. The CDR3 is CASSFQGLAGANIQYF. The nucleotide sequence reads TGTGCCAGCAGTTTCCAAGGACTAGCGGGGGCAAACATTCAGTACTTC.